The present T cell receptor beta chain was sequenced within a study of metastatic and nonmetastatic thyroid tumors. Ahead of thyroid surgery, no patient had received treatment of any kind. TCRdb reanalyzed the PCR reads with MiXCR. Found here are approximately 70,000 clones, more than 15% of them singletons; the top ten hold more than 10%. From germline, CDR1 is SGHAT and CDR2 FQNNGV. The CDR3 runs 16 residues. Trimming removed 0 bases at V and 0 bases at J, with 10 bases between. The rearrangement links TRBV11-2 to TRBJ2-3; D tentatively reads TRBD1 or TRBD2 (5 bases each). This clonotype originated in a female donor with papillary thyroid cancer or a benign thyroid nodule (not recorded which). Some clones in this sample may be carry-over from other donors' samples. Sample: blood. The CDR3 spells CASSLEWGGSTDTQYF. CDR3 coding DNA: TGTGCCAGCAGCTTAGAGTGGGGCGGGAGCACAGATACGCAGTATTTT.